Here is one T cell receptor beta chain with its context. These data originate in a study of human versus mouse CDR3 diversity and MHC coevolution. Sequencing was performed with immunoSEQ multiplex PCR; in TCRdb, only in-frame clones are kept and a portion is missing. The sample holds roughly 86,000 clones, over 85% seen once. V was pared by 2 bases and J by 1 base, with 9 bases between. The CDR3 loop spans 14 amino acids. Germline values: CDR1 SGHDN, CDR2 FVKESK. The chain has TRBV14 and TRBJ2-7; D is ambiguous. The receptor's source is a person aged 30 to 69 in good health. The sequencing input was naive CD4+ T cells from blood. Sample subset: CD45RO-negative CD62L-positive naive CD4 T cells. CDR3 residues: CASSQNIPSYEQYF. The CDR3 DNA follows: TGTGCCAGCAGCCAAAACATCCCGTCCTACGAGCAGTACTTC. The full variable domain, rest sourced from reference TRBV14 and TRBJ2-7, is EAGVTQFPSHSVIEKGQTVTLRCDPISGHDNLYWYRRVMGKEIKFLLHFVKESKQDESGMPNNRFLAERTGGTYSTLKVQPAELEDSGVYFCASSQNIPSYEQYFGPGTRLTVT.